Below are 21 T cell receptor beta chains sequenced from a single sample in a study of T cell changes during pregnancy in multiple sclerosis. Method: immunoSEQ multiplex PCR; TCRdb's copy keeps in-frame clones and lacks some. The data show 100,000 or so clones, approximately 92% seen once. The sequenced sample was peripheral blood, obtained after pregnancy. All receptors derive from a female donor with multiple sclerosis, enrolled in a pregnancy study.

The chain uses TRBV11-2 and TRBJ2-3; unclear D gene. The CDR3 has 17 amino acids. Germline V gives CDR1 SGHAT, CDR2 FQNNGV. V lost 5 bases and J lost 2, with 20 bases in between. The CDR3 coding sequence is TGTGCCAGCAGCCAATTAACTGGCGGTGCCCTCACAGATACGCAGTATTTT. Protein: CASSQLTGGALTDTQYF.

V usage is TRBV10-3 and J usage is TRBJ2-7; 8 positions match TRBD1. This CDR3 has 14 amino acids. The germline CDR1 and CDR2 sequences are ENHRY and SYGVKD. Losses at the gene ends were 4 bases for V and 2 bases for J; bases not matched to a gene: 4. CDR3 loop: CAISGETGAYEQYF. CDR3 DNA: TGTGCCATCAGTGGGGAGACAGGGGCCTACGAGCAGTACTTC.

This sequence joins TRBV7-9 and TRBJ1-1; 8 bases line up with TRBD1. The trim removed 4 bases at V and 0 bases at J, leaving 10 bases unmatched. The CDR3 sequence is 17 residues long. Germline V CDR1 and CDR2: SEHNR, FQNEAQ (reference sequence). The CDR3 DNA follows: TGTGCCAGCAGCTCCCCCGGGACAGGCCGGATGAACACTGAAGCTTTCTTT. Protein sequence: CASSSPGTGRMNTEAFF.

The CDR3 spells CASSSPSGNYNEQFF. CDR3 coding DNA: TGCGCCAGCAGCTCCCCTAGCGGCAACTACAATGAGCAGTTCTTC. The chain carries TRBV5-1 and TRBJ2-1, with TRBD2 matching over 7 bases. J was trimmed by 3 bases and V by 3 bases; bases with no gene match: 6. The CDR3 sequence is 15 residues long. The V gene's germline CDR1 is SGHRS and CDR2 YFSETQ. Full variable domain (remainder filled in from reference TRBV5-1 and TRBJ2-1): KAGVTQTPRYLIKTRGQQVTLSCSPISGHRSVSWYQQTPGQGLQFLFEYFSETQRNKGNFPGRFSGRQFSNSRSEMNVSTLELGDSALYLCASSSPSGNYNEQFFGPGTRLTVL.

The chain uses TRBV5-4 and TRBJ1-2, with unresolved D. The CDR3 consists of 15 residues. V lost 4 bases and J lost 1, with 14 bases in between. Germline CDR1 and CDR2: SGHNT and YYREEE (reference sequence). The CDR3 region has the DNA TGTGCCAGCAGCCGGCCTGGGAGTAATAACTATGGCTACACCTTC. Encoded protein: CASSRPGSNNYGYTF.

This rearrangement joins TRBV11-2 to TRBJ2-7; D unresolved. Germline CDR1 is SGHAT and CDR2 is FQNNGV. Trimming left V 3 bases short and J 3 bases short, with 12 bases between. CDR3 length: 14 amino acids. CDR3 protein: CASSLASAGYEQYF. In nucleotides, the CDR3 is TGTGCCAGCAGCTTGGCTTCCGCAGGCTACGAGCAGTACTTC.

V and J are TRBV15 and TRBJ2-4; 8 nucleotides agree with TRBD1. Unmatched junction bases numbered 10, after V lost 0 bases and J lost 6 bases. The CDR3 runs to 17 residues. Germline V lookup: CDR1 LNHNV, CDR2 YYDKDF (reference sequence). This CDR3 reads CATSRESQGALGNIQYF. The CDR3, as DNA: TGTGCCACCAGCAGAGAATCCCAGGGGGCATTGGGAAACATTCAGTACTTC. Together with reference TRBV15 and TRBJ2-4, the CDR3 gives the full variable domain: DAMVIQNPRYQVTQFGKPVTLSCSQTLNHNVMYWYQQKSSQAPKLLFHYYDKDFNNEADTPDNFQSRRPNTSFCFLDIRSPGLGDTAMYLCATSRESQGALGNIQYFGAGTRLSVL.

The chain employs TRBV10-3 and TRBJ2-1, with TRBD1 matching 8 bases. CDR1 is ENHRY, CDR2 SYGVKD, per germline. There are 14 residues in the CDR3. V was clipped by 10 bases and J by 2 bases; unmatched bases: 7. The DNA of the CDR3 is TGTGCCACTAGCCAGGGGGCGACCTACAATGAGCAGTTCTTC. Residues: CATSQGATYNEQFF.

This rearrangement joins TRBV9 to TRBJ1-4, with a weak D call TRBD1 (5 bases). Trimming shortened V by 1 base and J by 0 bases, and 10 bases separated the two germline ends. Germline V gene data show CDR1 as SGDLS and CDR2 as YYNGEE. CDR3 length: 16 amino acids. The CDR3 nucleotides are TGTGCCAGCAGCGTACTCGGGACTACAACTAATGAAAAACTGTTTTTT. Its protein is CASSVLGTTTNEKLFF. The full variable domain, in which reference TRBV9 and TRBJ1-4 provide the parts outside the CDR3, is DSGVTQTPKHLITATGQRVTLRCSPRSGDLSVYWYQQSLDQGLQFLIQYYNGEERAKGNILERFSAQQFPDLHSELNLSSLELGDSALYFCASSVLGTTTNEKLFFGSGTQLSVL.

The chain couples TRBV30 to TRBJ2-7, with 8 positions matching TRBD1. The CDR3 is made up of 14 amino acids. Trimming removed 4 bases from V and 6 bases from J; junction bases left unmatched: 11. Germline CDR1 and CDR2: GTSNPN and SVGIG (reference sequence). This CDR3 is CAWITGTGKFEQYF. CDR3 DNA: TGTGCCTGGATTACCGGGACAGGTAAATTCGAGCAGTACTTC.

The chain is built from TRBV9 and TRBJ2-7; D may be TRBD2 (7 bases). The CDR3 is 15 amino acids. Germline V gives CDR1 SGDLS, CDR2 YYNGEE. Trimming took off 3 bases at V and 3 bases at J, with 16 bases between the two ends. The CDR3 loop reads CASSEGGDISYEQYF. CDR3 sequence (DNA): TGTGCCAGCAGCGAGGGGGGGGACATTAGCTACGAGCAGTACTTC.

The gene calls are TRBV29-1 and TRBJ1-5, with TRBD1 matching 12 bases. The CDR3 spans 18 residues. Per germline, CDR1 SQVTM and CDR2 ANQGSEA. The ends lost 8 bases at V and 7 bases at J; junction bases unmatched: 21. The CDR3 DNA reads TGCAGCATCCTAAGGGGACAGGGGGCGAGGGAAGTAAGACAGCCCCAGCATTTT. Protein: CSILRGQGAREVRQPQHF.

The chain has TRBV7-2 and TRBJ2-5; 8 nucleotides align to TRBD2. The CDR3 consists of 13 residues. Germline lookup yields CDR1 SGHTA and CDR2 FQGNSA. V gave up 5 bases and J gave up 5 bases; unmatched junction bases: 4. CDR3 loop: CASSRGGLETQYF. The CDR3 DNA reads as TGTGCCAGCAGCCGGGGGGGCCTGGAGACCCAGTACTTC.

This clone was seen only once. In DNA form, the CDR3 reads TGTGCCAGCAGCTTTGCCCTATCAGCAGGCTACGAGCAGTACTTC. Amino acid sequence: CASSFALSAGYEQYF. This chain connects TRBV7-6 to TRBJ2-7, with D hard to call. Germline loops: CDR1 SGHVS, CDR2 FNYEAQ. CDR3 size: 15 residues. Trimming took 3 bases from V and 3 from J, leaving 15 bases between them.

The DNA of the CDR3 is TGTGCCAGCAGTACAGCCTTGGAGCGGGGGAGAGATACGCAGTATTTT. This translates into CASSTALERGRDTQYF. The gene calls are TRBV27 and TRBJ2-3; 8 bases are shared with TRBD2. Per the germline V gene, CDR1 is MNHEY and CDR2 is SMNVEV (reference sequence). The CDR3 covers 16 residues. V gave up 5 bases and J gave up 5 bases; unmatched junction bases: 12.

The J gene is TRBJ2-7, the V gene TRBV28; TRBD2 agrees at 8 bases. The CDR3 contains 17 residues. V was clipped by 5 bases and J by 2 bases; unmatched bases: 14. Germline CDR1 reads MDHEN; CDR2 reads SYDVKM. CDR3: CASSPLPALAGPYEQYF. Here the CDR3 DNA reads TGTGCCAGCAGTCCCCTCCCGGCCCTAGCGGGCCCCTACGAGCAGTACTTC.

This clone came up once. The rearrangement links TRBV19 to TRBJ2-2, with D possibly TRBD2 on 5 matching bases. With 5 bases removed from V and 3 bases from J, the gap between germline ends came to 16 bases. This CDR3 has 16 residues. The germline V gene has CDR1 LNHDA and CDR2 SQIVND (reference sequence). CDR3 protein: CASSPRGRGYTGELFF. Written as DNA, the CDR3 is TGTGCCAGTAGTCCACGCGGCCGCGGGTACACCGGGGAGCTGTTTTTT.

In nucleotides, the CDR3 is TGTGCCAGCAGTCCCGGGGACAGGGGAGCAGAGACCCAGTACTTC. Protein sequence: CASSPGDRGAETQYF. The chain carries TRBV6-1 and TRBJ2-5; TRBD1 matches at 10 bases. V was pared by 5 bases and J by 4 bases, with 7 bases of the junction left unmatched. The CDR3 is 15 amino acids. Germline CDR1 reads MNHNS; CDR2 reads SASEGT.

The CDR3 DNA is TGTGCCAGCTGGGACAGTAACTCCTACGAGCAGTACTTC. Protein: CASWDSNSYEQYF. The V gene is TRBV18, the J gene TRBJ2-7, with 7 bases lining up with TRBD1. The junction had 3 bases not matched to a gene; V was cut back by 7 bases and J by 0 bases. The CDR3 is made up of 13 amino acids. In germline, CDR1 is KGHSH, CDR2 LQKENI.

This chain joins TRBV15 and TRBJ2-7; possibly TRBD2 for D (5 bases). Germline V gene lookup returns CDR1 LNHNV and CDR2 YYDKDF (reference sequence). CDR3 length: 14 amino acids. V was pared by 3 bases and J by 4 bases, with 13 bases between. CDR3 loop: CATSSRGPGYEQYF. For the CDR3, the DNA is TGTGCCACCAGCAGCCGAGGGCCGGGGTACGAGCAGTACTTC.

This chain joins TRBV28 and TRBJ2-7; TRBD2 agrees at 11 bases. The CDR3 sequence is 16 residues long. With 3 bases clipped from V and 3 bases from J, the junction kept 7 bases outside the gene matches. Germline CDR1 is MDHEN and CDR2 is SYDVKM. DNA of the CDR3: TGTGCCAGCAGTTTCTTAACTAGCGGGAGAAACTACGAGCAGTACTTC. The encoded protein is CASSFLTSGRNYEQYF.